In this sample, the clone carrying this T cell receptor (beta chain) turned up many times. Its cognate antigen is unknown. The sample is drawn from a study of molecular identifiers for immune sequencing clone quantification. Findings and caveats of the study: The sizes of highly expanded clones could be underestimated when identical TCR molecules share a barcode. Jurkat TCR RNA spiked in from one cell (amid some 1.1 million naive cells) was reportedly detectable.

As previously described, bulk TCR libraries were made using listed TCR primers. In TCRdb, the PCR reads were re-called with MiXCR into one record per CDR3 protein. Here the sample spans about 65,000 distinct CDR3 sequences, less than 20% being singletons. Germline CDR1 and CDR2: SEHNR and FQNEAQ (reference sequence). The junction had 8 bases not matched to a gene; V was cut back by 5 bases and J by 7 bases. This CDR3 has 16 amino acids. A CD8+CD4-CCR7+CD45RA+ gate was used to sort naive CD8 T cells. Sequencing was carried out using naive CD8+ T cells from blood, with Jurkat cell RNA spiked in. The subset: FACS-sorted CD8+CD4-CCR7+CD45RA+ naive T cells. This chain uses TRBV7-9 with TRBJ2-1; the match to TRBD2 covers 13 bases. This clonotype originated in a human donor in good health. Some libraries in this study had Jurkat cell RNA spiked in. CDR3 sequence reads: CASSPPTSGRWNEQFF. The DNA of the CDR3 is TGTGCCAGCAGCCCCCCGACTAGCGGGAGGTGGAATGAGCAGTTCTTC.